A selection of T cell receptor beta chains follows, all from one sample in a study of blood T cells in healthy people across ages. TCRdb reprocessed the 5' RACE reads with MiXCR, giving one entry per CDR3 protein. The sample contains about 800,000 distinct CDR3 sequences, 58% of which appear only once. Sequencing input: blood. All receptors come from a man aged 25-40 years in good health. The CDR3 runs from the conserved cysteine through the conserved F or W. The D gene is left open where the match is weak. The listing skips clone size in some rows; elsewhere it reads once, few, many or a size class.

D gene: -
J gene: TRBJ2-7
clone size: -
V gene: TRBV7-9
CDR3 protein: CASSLSSDSYEQYF
CDR3 DNA: TGTGCCAGCAGCTTATCCTCGGACAGCTACGAGCAGTACTTC

D gene: -
J gene: TRBJ2-1
clone size: -
V gene: TRBV20-1
CDR3 protein: CSVRTNNEQFF
CDR3 DNA: TGCAGTGTACGCACAAATAATGAGCAGTTCTTC

D gene: TRBD1
J gene: TRBJ2-4
clone size: -
V gene: TRBV5-1
CDR3 protein: CASSSGTENIQYF
CDR3 DNA: TGCGCCAGCAGCTCCGGGACAGAAAACATTCAGTACTTC

D gene: TRBD2
J gene: TRBJ2-3
clone size: -
V gene: TRBV2
CDR3 protein: CASSRQSGARGNTQYF
CDR3 DNA: TGTGCCAGCAGTCGCCAGAGCGGGGCGCGCGGGAATACGCAGTATTTT

D gene: -
J gene: TRBJ2-7
clone size: once
V gene: TRBV5-1
CDR3 protein: CASSLGQPTSEQYF
CDR3 DNA: TGCGCCAGCAGCTTGGGACAGCCAACTTCCGAGCAGTACTTC

D gene: -
J gene: TRBJ1-5
clone size: -
V gene: TRBV6-6
CDR3 protein: CASSYPQGSFQPQHF
CDR3 DNA: TGTGCCAGCAGTTACCCTCAGGGGTCGTTTCAGCCCCAGCATTTT

D gene: -
J gene: TRBJ1-2
clone size: -
V gene: TRBV6-1
CDR3 protein: CASSLRQAINYGCTF
CDR3 DNA: TGTGCCAGCAGTCTTAGACAGGCTATTAACTATGGCTGCACCTTC

D gene: TRBD2
J gene: TRBJ2-4
clone size: -
V gene: TRBV29-1
CDR3 protein: CSVAGGVGGFENIQYF
CDR3 DNA: TGCAGCGTTGCGGGGGGGGTGGGTGGTTTCGAAAACATTCAGTACTTC

D gene: TRBD2
J gene: TRBJ2-3
clone size: -
V gene: TRBV7-2
CDR3 protein: CASSLVSGLAVTDTQYF
CDR3 DNA: TGTGCCAGCAGCTTAGTTTCGGGACTAGCGGTCACAGATACGCAGTATTTT

D gene: -
J gene: TRBJ2-7
clone size: few
V gene: TRBV5-1
CDR3 protein: CASSLKGNVEQYF
CDR3 DNA: TGCGCCAGCAGCTTGAAGGGCAACGTCGAGCAGTACTTC

D gene: TRBD2
J gene: TRBJ2-4
clone size: -
V gene: TRBV15
CDR3 protein: CATSRNLAGVQQYF
CDR3 DNA: TGTGCCACCAGCAGAAATCTAGCGGGAGTTCAGCAGTACTTC

D gene: TRBD2
J gene: TRBJ2-1
clone size: -
V gene: TRBV29-1
CDR3 protein: CSAITGLAGYNEQFF
CDR3 DNA: TGCAGCGCTATTACGGGACTAGCGGGGTACAATGAGCAGTTCTTC

D gene: -
J gene: TRBJ1-6
clone size: -
V gene: TRBV15
CDR3 protein: CATSRDPSSYNSPLHF
CDR3 DNA: TGTGCCACCAGCAGAGACCCTAGCTCCTATAATTCACCCCTCCACTTT

D gene: TRBD2
J gene: TRBJ2-1
clone size: -
V gene: TRBV6-2/TRBV6-3
CDR3 protein: CASSRPVAGPNEQFF
CDR3 DNA: TGTGCCAGCAGCCGGCCGGTAGCGGGACCCAATGAGCAGTTCTTC

D gene: -
J gene: TRBJ1-6
clone size: -
V gene: TRBV10-2
CDR3 protein: CASSAEAVFSPLHF
CDR3 DNA: TGCGCCAGCAGTGCGGAGGCTGTTTTTTCACCCCTCCACTTT

D gene: -
J gene: TRBJ1-1
clone size: -
V gene: TRBV10-2
CDR3 protein: CASSERSGINTEAFF
CDR3 DNA: TGCGCCAGCAGTGAGCGTTCCGGAATAAACACTGAAGCTTTCTTT

D gene: -
J gene: TRBJ2-1
clone size: -
V gene: TRBV7-2
CDR3 protein: CASSLERSNEQFF
CDR3 DNA: TGTGCCAGCAGCTTAGAACGATCCAATGAGCAGTTCTTC

D gene: -
J gene: TRBJ2-7
clone size: -
V gene: TRBV20-1
CDR3 protein: CSARSSGRDSYEQYF
CDR3 DNA: TGCAGTGCTCGGTCGTCGGGGAGAGACTCCTACGAGCAGTACTTC

D gene: TRBD1
J gene: TRBJ2-7
clone size: -
V gene: TRBV15
CDR3 protein: CATSRARDSSYEQYF
CDR3 DNA: TGTGCCACCAGCAGGGCCCGGGACAGCTCCTACGAGCAGTACTTC

D gene: -
J gene: TRBJ1-1
clone size: -
V gene: TRBV20-1
CDR3 protein: CSAAVGGRVNTEAFF
CDR3 DNA: TGCAGTGCTGCAGTGGGGGGGCGCGTCAACACTGAAGCTTTCTTT

D gene: -
J gene: TRBJ2-5
clone size: -
V gene: TRBV14
CDR3 protein: CASSQRRARGEQYF
CDR3 DNA: TGTGCCAGCAGCCAACGCCGGGCCCGGGGAGAGCAGTACTTC